This T cell receptor (beta chain) is drawn from a study of blood T cell repertoires in COVID-19. Original handling: Reference gene primer amplification yielded estimated nucleated cell counts. Repertoires were generated with immunoSEQ multiplex PCR, while TCRdb's copy carries only in-frame clones and drops some. The V and J calls and clone size come from that table; D and trimming were worked out from the DNA. The table has about 200,000 clones, 75% to 90% seen once. This clone was seen a handful of times. The sequenced material came from PBMCs or T cells enriched from blood (not recorded which). This TCR derives from a woman in her 30s who had recovered from COVID-19.

Written as DNA, the CDR3 is TGTGCCAGCAGCTTATTTACAATCAGTGGTTTCCCCGGGGAGCTGTTTTTT. Encoded protein: CASSLFTISGFPGELFF. This chain connects TRBV7-9 to TRBJ2-2; D is ambiguous. Germline V gene data show CDR1 as SEHNR and CDR2 as FQNEAQ (reference sequence). The CDR3 totals 17 residues. Trimming pared 2 bases from V and 6 bases from J, leaving 19 bases between.